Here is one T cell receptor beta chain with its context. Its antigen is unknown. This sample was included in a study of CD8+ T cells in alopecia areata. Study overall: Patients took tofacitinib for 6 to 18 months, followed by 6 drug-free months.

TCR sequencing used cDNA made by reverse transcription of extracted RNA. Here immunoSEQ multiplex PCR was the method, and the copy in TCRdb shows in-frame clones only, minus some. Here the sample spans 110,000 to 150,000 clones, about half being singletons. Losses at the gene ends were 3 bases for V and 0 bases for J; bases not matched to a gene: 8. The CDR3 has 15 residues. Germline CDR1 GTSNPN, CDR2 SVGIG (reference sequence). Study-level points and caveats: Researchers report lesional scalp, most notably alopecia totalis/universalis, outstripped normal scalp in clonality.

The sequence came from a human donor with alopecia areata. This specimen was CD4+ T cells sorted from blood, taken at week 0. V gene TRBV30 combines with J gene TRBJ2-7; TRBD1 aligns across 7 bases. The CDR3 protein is CAWRTGTVSSYEQYF. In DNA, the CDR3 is TGTGCCTGGAGAACAGGGACAGTCAGCTCCTACGAGCAGTACTTC. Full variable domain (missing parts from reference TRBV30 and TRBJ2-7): SQTIHQWPATLVQPVGSPLSLECTVEGTSNPNLYWYRQAAGRGLQLLFYSVGIGQISSEVPQNLSASRPQDRQFILSSKKLLLSDSGFYLCAWRTGTVSSYEQYFGPGTRLTVT.